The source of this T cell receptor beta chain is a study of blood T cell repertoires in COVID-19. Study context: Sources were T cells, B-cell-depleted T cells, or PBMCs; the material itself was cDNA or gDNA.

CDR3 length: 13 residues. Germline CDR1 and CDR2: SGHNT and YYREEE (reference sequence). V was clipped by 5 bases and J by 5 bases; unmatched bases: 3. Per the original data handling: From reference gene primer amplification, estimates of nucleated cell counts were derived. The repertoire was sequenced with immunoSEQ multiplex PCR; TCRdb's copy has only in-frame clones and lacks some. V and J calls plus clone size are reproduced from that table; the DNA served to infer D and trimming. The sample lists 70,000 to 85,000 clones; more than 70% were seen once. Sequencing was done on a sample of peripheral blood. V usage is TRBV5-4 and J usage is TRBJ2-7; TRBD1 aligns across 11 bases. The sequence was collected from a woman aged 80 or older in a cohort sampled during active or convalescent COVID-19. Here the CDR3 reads CASSRTGGDEQYV. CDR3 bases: TGTGCCAGCAGTAGGACAGGGGGCGACGAGCAGTACGTC.